The 5 T cell receptor beta chains presented below share a single source sample, sequenced in a study of shared clonotypes between healthy human individuals. Clones were sequenced by immunoSEQ multiplex PCR, and TCRdb holds only the in-frame ones, with some missing. Of 2 million to 2.5 million clones in the sample, approximately 94% were seen once. The sample comprised naive CD4+ T cells sorted from blood. This sample's subset: CD45RA+ positively selected. These receptors all stem from a man younger than 35 in good health.

The J gene is TRBJ2-5, the V gene TRBV27; D may be TRBD1 (5 bases). In germline, CDR1 is MNHEY, CDR2 SMNVEV (reference sequence). Trimming stripped 6 bases from V and 1 base from J, with 15 bases between. CDR3 length: 15 amino acids. The CDR3 nucleotides are TGTGCCAGCAGACTTACCGGACAAAGCCAAGAGACCCAGTACTTC. Its protein product is CASRLTGQSQETQYF.

V gene TRBV12-5 combines with J gene TRBJ2-2, with D uncertain. Per the germline V gene, CDR1 is LGHNT and CDR2 is FRNRAP. V lost 3 bases and J lost 1, with 12 bases in between. The CDR3 contains 16 residues. The DNA of the CDR3 is TGTGCTAGTGGTTTTACTACCCCATTGAACACCGGGGAGCTGTTTTTT. This translates into CASGFTTPLNTGELFF.

J is TRBJ1-2 and V is TRBV4-1; 9 positions match TRBD1. Germline V gives CDR1 MGHRA, CDR2 YSYEKL. The V segment lost 5 bases and the J segment 0 bases; nucleotides outside the gene matches: 4. The CDR3 is made up of 15 amino acids. In DNA form, the CDR3 reads TGCGCCAGCAGCAAAGGACAGGGGACTAACTATGGCTACACCTTC. This translates into CASSKGQGTNYGYTF.

The chain recombines TRBV6-1 with TRBJ2-7; D possibly uses TRBD1 or TRBD2 (5 bases each). Germline assignment: CDR1 MNHNS and CDR2 SASEGT. The CDR3 sequence is 14 residues long. Trimming cost V 5 bases and J 2 bases, with 13 bases left between them. CDR3 loop: CASSRQSGPYEQYF. In DNA, the CDR3 is TGTGCCAGCAGTCGACAGAGCGGTCCCTACGAGCAGTACTTC.

The gene calls are TRBV29-1 and TRBJ2-7; TRBD2 aligns across 8 bases. This CDR3 contains 11 residues. CDR1 and CDR2 (germline): SQVTM, ANQGSEA. The CDR3: CTGGAGYEQYF. For the CDR3, the DNA is TGCACCGGGGGGGCAGGGTACGAGCAGTACTTC.